Following are 7 T cell receptor beta chains from one sample sequenced in a study of cytomegalovirus exposure and HLA in healthy donors. This PCR relied on a set of 60 Vbeta primers and 13 Jbeta primers. The repertoire was sequenced with immunoSEQ multiplex PCR; TCRdb's copy has only in-frame clones and lacks some. Of about 150,000 clones listed, under 90% are singletons. Source material: PBMCs. These receptors all stem from a man younger than 35 in good health and CMV-seronegative.

The sample holds one count of this clone. The gene calls are TRBV6-5 and TRBJ2-5; D is perhaps TRBD1 (5 bases). The last part of the DNA fits TRBJ2-7 better; the J call may be wrong. The CDR3 extends over 12 amino acids. Germline lookup yields CDR1 MNHEY and CDR2 SVGAGI. CDR3 sequence (DNA): TGTGCCAGCAGGGGGCTCGCCTACGAGCAGTACTTC. Translation gives CASRGLAYEQYF.

Details on this clone: One end of the junction is discordant with germline, which a read error may explain. The CDR3: CASNGGSSYGYAF. The CDR3 nucleotides are TGTGCCAGCAATGGGGGCAGTTCCTATGGCTACGCCTTC. The chain has TRBV2 and TRBJ1-2, with D maybe TRBD1 (6 bases). This CDR3 region has 13 residues. Germline CDR1 and CDR2: SNHLY and FYNNEI.

The chain employs TRBV28 and TRBJ2-7, with D possibly matching TRBD2 (6 bases). Deletions cut 6 bases from V and 3 bases from J, with 12 bases between. CDR3 length: 13 residues. Germline loops: CDR1 MDHEN, CDR2 SYDVKM. In DNA form, the CDR3 reads TGTGCCAGCAGCCGGGGCGGGATCTACGAGCAGTACTTC. It translates to CASSRGGIYEQYF. The full variable domain, its missing parts supplied by reference TRBV28 and TRBJ2-7, is DVKVTQSSRYLVKRTGEKVFLECVQDMDHENMFWYRQDPGLGLRLIYFSYDVKMKEKGDIPEGYSVSREKKERFSLILESASTNQTSMYLCASSRGGIYEQYFGPGTRLTVT.

The chain uses TRBV9 and TRBJ2-3, with D maybe TRBD2 (5 bases). The germline V gene encodes CDR1 SGDLS and CDR2 YYNGEE. The CDR3 length is 16 residues. Trimming cost V 3 bases and J 0 bases, with 14 bases left between them. CDR3 region: CASSGSQRTSTDTQYF. CDR3 DNA: TGTGCCAGCAGCGGCAGCCAGCGGACTAGCACAGATACGCAGTATTTT. Full variable domain (outside the CDR3, taken from reference TRBV9 and TRBJ2-3): DSGVTQTPKHLITATGQRVTLRCSPRSGDLSVYWYQQSLDQGLQFLIQYYNGEERAKGNILERFSAQQFPDLHSELNLSSLELGDSALYFCASSGSQRTSTDTQYFGPGTRLTVL.

In DNA, the CDR3 is TGTGCCAGCAACTTTAGACGGGTTTTGAACACTGAAGCTTTCTTT. Translation gives CASNFRRVLNTEAFF. V gene TRBV28 combines with J gene TRBJ1-1; no firm D call. V was shortened by 7 bases and J by 0 bases, with 15 bases between the two germline ends. The CDR3 consists of 15 residues. Looked up from germline, CDR1 is MDHEN and CDR2 is SYDVKM.

The genes are TRBV19 and TRBJ2-3, with 9 bases aligning to TRBD2. Germline lookup yields CDR1 LNHDA and CDR2 SQIVND (reference sequence). Losses at the gene ends were 2 bases for V and 4 bases for J; bases not matched to a gene: 4. The length of the CDR3 is 15 residues. The CDR3 bases are TGTGCCAGTAGTATAATAGCGGGAGTGGCAGATACGCAGTATTTT. Protein product: CASSIIAGVADTQYF.

This clone was seen a few times. The chain carries TRBV27 and TRBJ2-7, with TRBD1 as a possible D gene (5 bases). The V end was cut by 2 bases, the J end by 3 bases, with 17 bases between. Per germline, CDR1 MNHEY and CDR2 SMNVEV (reference sequence). CDR3 length: 16 residues. CDR3 residues: CASSLRGMDGFYEQYF. The DNA of the CDR3 is TGTGCCAGCAGTTTAAGGGGAATGGACGGATTCTACGAGCAGTACTTC.